The rows below give T cell receptor beta chains drawn from one sample of a study of T cell responses to AZD1222 COVID-19 vaccine. Measured with immunoSEQ multiplex PCR; TCRdb has only the in-frame clones, and not every one. The table lists some 150,000 clones, roughly nine tenths of them singletons, with 5% to 6% in the top ten. The sample consisted of peripheral blood, taken on day 0 of MenACWY control vaccination. All receptors come from an adult in good health. Each CDR3 is given with its conserved first and last residue. D genes are given only for firm matches. The size of a clone is reported for some rows only, either as once, few or many, or as a class for expanded clones.

abundance	v_gene	j_gene	d_gene	CDR3nt	CDR3aa
-	TRBV24-1	TRBJ2-1	-	TGTGCCACCAGCCTCCGCAATGAGCAGTTCTTC	CATSLRNEQFF
once	TRBV3-1/TRBV3-2	TRBJ2-2	-	TGTGCCAGCAGCCAGGAGGAACAGAGGGGCGGGGAGCTGTTTTTT	CASSQEEQRGGELFF
-	TRBV7-2	TRBJ1-5	-	TGTGCCAGCAGCTTAGATGGGAACCTCAATCAGCCCCAGCATTTT	CASSLDGNLNQPQHF
-	TRBV25-1	TRBJ2-1	-	TGTGCCAGCAGTGAAGCTCCCGGGACTCTTGATGAGCAGTTCTTC	CASSEAPGTLDEQFF
-	TRBV7-8	TRBJ2-7	TRBD1	TGTGCCAGCAGCTCGTCGACAGGGGCCTACGAGCAGTACTTC	CASSSSTGAYEQYF
once	TRBV19	TRBJ1-4	-	TGTGCCAGTAGTAACCGGGCCCCCTTGGGAAAACTGTTTTTT	CASSNRAPLGKLFF
-	TRBV5-1	TRBJ2-1	-	TGCGCCAGCAGCCCGATGGTAGGTAATGAGCAGTTCTTC	CASSPMVGNEQFF
-	TRBV21-1	TRBJ1-2	-	TGTGCCAGCAGCAAACCTGCAGGTACCTATGGCTACACCTTC	CASSKPAGTYGYTF
-	TRBV28	TRBJ1-4	-	TGTGCCAGCAGTATTGGGACGATCCGGGGGGAAAAACTGTTTTTT	CASSIGTIRGEKLFF
-	TRBV6-5	TRBJ1-2	-	TGTGCCAGCAGTTACCCGCAGGGCCGGGGCTACACCTTC	CASSYPQGRGYTF
-	TRBV7-6	TRBJ1-5	-	TGTGCCAGCATAAACCCGGCGGTGGCCCGTAATCAGCCCCAGCATTTT	CASINPAVARNQPQHF
-	TRBV24-1	TRBJ1-1	TRBD1	TGTGCCACCAGTGAGACAGGGGGCACTGAAGCTTTCTTT	CATSETGGTEAFF
-	TRBV25-1	TRBJ1-5	TRBD1	TGTGCCAGCAGTGAGGAGGGGGACAGGGTAAGTAATCAGCCCCAGCATTTT	CASSEEGDRVSNQPQHF
-	TRBV24-1	TRBJ2-5	TRBD1	TGTGCCACCAGTGATTTGAAGTCCGGCAGGGGGTACGGGGAGACCCAGTACTTC	CATSDLKSGRGYGETQYF
once	TRBV5-4	TRBJ1-1	TRBD1	TGTGCCAGCAGCTACGACCCCGGGACAGGGATGAACACTGAAGCTTTCTTT	CASSYDPGTGMNTEAFF
-	TRBV7-6	TRBJ1-2	TRBD1	TGTGCCAGCAGCCCCGGACAGGGGAATGGCTACACCTTC	CASSPGQGNGYTF
-	TRBV28	TRBJ2-5	-	TGTGCCAGCAGTTGGACCCAAGAGACCCAGTACTTC	CASSWTQETQYF
-	TRBV27	TRBJ2-7	TRBD2	TGTGCCAGCAGTTTAGGCCTAGCGGGGATCTACGAGCAGTACTTC	CASSLGLAGIYEQYF
once	TRBV5-1	TRBJ2-5	-	TGCGCCAGCAGCTCGACTCCCCAAGAGACCCAGTACTTC	CASSSTPQETQYF
-	TRBV5-1	TRBJ1-5	-	TGCGCCAGCAGCTTGGCTCCGGATCGAAATCAGCCCCAGCATTTT	CASSLAPDRNQPQHF
few	TRBV3-1/TRBV3-2	TRBJ1-5	TRBD1	TGTGCCAGCAGCCAAGGCGGGACAGGTTATCAGCCCCAGCATTTT	CASSQGGTGYQPQHF
-	TRBV5-6	TRBJ1-2	TRBD1	TGTGCCAGCAGCCCGGCGGGACAGCCTAGGCATGGCTACACCTTC	CASSPAGQPRHGYTF
-	TRBV7-6	TRBJ2-1	-	TGTGCCAGCAGCTTATTTCAGGGGAATGAGCAGTTCTTC	CASSLFQGNEQFF
-	TRBV3-1/TRBV3-2	TRBJ1-1	-	TGTGCCAGCAGCCAAGATCCCCCGGGTAGCACTGAAGCTTTCTTT	CASSQDPPGSTEAFF
-	TRBV21-1	TRBJ2-1	-	TGTGCCAGCAGCAATTCAGGGGCTAGCGGGAGGCGGGAGTTCTTC	CASSNSGASGRREFF
-	TRBV27	TRBJ2-1	TRBD2	TGTGCCAGCAGTTTTTATAGCGGGGCAGGTAATGAGCAGTTCTTC	CASSFYSGAGNEQFF
-	TRBV7-2	TRBJ1-2	-	TGTGCCAGCAGCTTGGATGACAGGCCTAACTATGGCTACACCTTC	CASSLDDRPNYGYTF
-	TRBV6-4	TRBJ1-1	-	TGTGCCAGCAGTGACTCTGGTTGGAACACTGAAGCTTTCTTT	CASSDSGWNTEAFF
-	TRBV7-2	TRBJ2-7	TRBD2	TGTGCCAGCAGGTTAACTAGCGGGCCCTCCTACGAGCAGTACTTC	CASRLTSGPSYEQYF
-	TRBV11-2	TRBJ2-6	-	TGTGCCAGCAGCCGAATGTCTTCTGGGGCCAACGTCCTGACTTTC	CASSRMSSGANVLTF
-	TRBV4-1	TRBJ1-4	-	TGCGCCAGCAGCCTGGCCGGGTCTCGAGAAAAACTGTTTTTT	CASSLAGSREKLFF
few	TRBV11-3	TRBJ1-1	-	TGTGCCAGCAGCTTAGGAGGGGAAGCTTTCTTT	CASSLGGEAFF
-	TRBV6-5	TRBJ1-6	-	TGTGCCAGCAGTTACCAGGGGCGGTCTGGGTCACCCCTCCACTTT	CASSYQGRSGSPLHF
-	TRBV7-6	TRBJ1-6	-	TGTGCCAGCAGCTTATCCGGCAGGGCGAGTCCCCTCCACTTT	CASSLSGRASPLHF
once	TRBV13	TRBJ1-6	-	TGTGCCAGCAGCTTAGACGGGGGTTATTCGACCCTCCACTTT	CASSLDGGYSTLHF
-	TRBV6-5	TRBJ2-1	-	TGTGCCAGCAGTTTCTGGGACTCATACTCGGGTGAGCAGTTCTTC	CASSFWDSYSGEQFF
-	TRBV9	TRBJ1-4	TRBD1	TGTGCCAGCAGCGCTAGAGGGGGCTGGGAGGAAAAACTGTTTTTT	CASSARGGWEEKLFF
once	TRBV6-2/TRBV6-3	TRBJ2-1	TRBD2	TGTGCCAGCAGTTCCTCCGTTCGGGCGGGGAGGGGCAATGAGCAGTTCTTC	CASSSSVRAGRGNEQFF
-	TRBV28	TRBJ2-1	-	TGTGCCAGCAGTGGGACCGGGGGTCGAGATGAGCAGTTCTTC	CASSGTGGRDEQFF
-	TRBV9	TRBJ1-3	-	TGTGCCAGCAGCGTAGGGGAGGGACAAAGATCTGGAAACACCATATATTTT	CASSVGEGQRSGNTIYF
-	TRBV5-4	TRBJ2-2	TRBD2	TGTGCCAGCAGCTTGGCCGGGGGGGGGCGTAGCACCGGGGAGCTGTTTTTT	CASSLAGGGRSTGELFF